The table lists the clone carrying this T cell receptor (beta chain) with a few counts. The sample comes from a study of blood T cells in healthy people across ages. Germline trimming cut 1 base from V and 7 bases from J; bases unmatched to any gene: 8. CDR3 length: 16 amino acids. CDR1 is SGHRS, CDR2 YFSETQ, per germline. Alongside a J-beta primer mix, a sample-barcoded 5' primer served in a second PCR lasting roughly 7 to 11 cycles. TCRdb itself ran the 5' RACE reads through MiXCR, one entry per CDR3 protein. The profile shows 1,500,000 or so distinct CDR3 sequences, under 55% of them singletons. Per-sample yields of isolated PBMCs were at least 6.5 million.

This rearrangement joins TRBV5-1 to TRBJ2-2; the match to TRBD1 covers 9 bases. The sequenced material came from blood. The sequence was obtained from a woman aged 18-29 years in good health. CDR3 sequence reads: CASSLTGGELVGELFF. Written as DNA, the CDR3 is TGCGCCAGCAGCTTGACAGGGGGCGAGTTGGTCGGGGAGCTGTTTTTT.